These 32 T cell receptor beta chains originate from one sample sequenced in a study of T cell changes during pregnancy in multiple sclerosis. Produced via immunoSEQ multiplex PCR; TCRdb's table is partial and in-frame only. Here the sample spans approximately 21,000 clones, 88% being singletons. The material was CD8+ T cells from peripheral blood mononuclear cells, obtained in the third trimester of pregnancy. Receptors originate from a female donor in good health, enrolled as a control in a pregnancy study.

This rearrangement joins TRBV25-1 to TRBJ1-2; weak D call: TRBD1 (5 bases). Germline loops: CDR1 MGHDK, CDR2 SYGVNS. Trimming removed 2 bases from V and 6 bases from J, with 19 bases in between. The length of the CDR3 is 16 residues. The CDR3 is CASSEVGTGPLNGYTF. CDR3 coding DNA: TGTGCCAGCAGTGAAGTCGGGACTGGACCCCTCAATGGCTACACCTTC.

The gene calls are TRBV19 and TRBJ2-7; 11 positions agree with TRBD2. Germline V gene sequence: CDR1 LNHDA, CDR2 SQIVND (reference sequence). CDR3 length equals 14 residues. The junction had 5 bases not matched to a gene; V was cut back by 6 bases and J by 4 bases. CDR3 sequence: CASSKTSGGYEQYF. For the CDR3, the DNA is TGTGCCAGTAGCAAAACTAGCGGGGGTTACGAGCAGTACTTC. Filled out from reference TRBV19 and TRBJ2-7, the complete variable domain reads DGGITQSPKYLFRKEGQNVTLSCEQNLNHDAMYWYRQDPGQGLRLIYYSQIVNDFQKGDIAEGYSVSREKKESFPLTVTSAQKNPTAFYLCASSKTSGGYEQYFGPGTRLTVT.

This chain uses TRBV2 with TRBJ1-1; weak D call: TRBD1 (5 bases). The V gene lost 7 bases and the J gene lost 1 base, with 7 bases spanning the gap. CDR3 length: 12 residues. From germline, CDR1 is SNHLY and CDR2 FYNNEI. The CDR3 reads CASKQENTEAFF. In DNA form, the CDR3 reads TGTGCCAGCAAACAGGAGAACACTGAAGCTTTCTTT.

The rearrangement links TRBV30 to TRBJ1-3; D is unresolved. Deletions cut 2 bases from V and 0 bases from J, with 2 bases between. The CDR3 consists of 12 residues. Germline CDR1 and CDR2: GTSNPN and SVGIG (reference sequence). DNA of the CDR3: TGTGCCTGGAGTCGCTCTGGAAACACCATATATTTT. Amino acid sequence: CAWSRSGNTIYF. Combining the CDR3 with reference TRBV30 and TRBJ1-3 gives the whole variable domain SQTIHQWPATLVQPVGSPLSLECTVEGTSNPNLYWYRQAAGRGLQLLFYSVGIGQISSEVPQNLSASRPQDRQFILSSKKLLLSDSGFYLCAWSRSGNTIYFGEGSWLTVV.

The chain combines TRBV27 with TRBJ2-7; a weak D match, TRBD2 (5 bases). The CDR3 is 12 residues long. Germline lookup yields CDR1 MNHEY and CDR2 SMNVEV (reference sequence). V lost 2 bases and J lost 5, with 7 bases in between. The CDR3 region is CASSLIGNEQYF. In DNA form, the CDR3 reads TGTGCCAGCAGTTTAATCGGGAACGAGCAGTACTTC.

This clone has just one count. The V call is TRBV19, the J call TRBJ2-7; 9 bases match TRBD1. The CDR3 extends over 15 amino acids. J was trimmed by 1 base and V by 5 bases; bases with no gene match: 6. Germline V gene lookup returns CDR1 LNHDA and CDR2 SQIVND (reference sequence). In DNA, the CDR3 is TGTGCCAGTAGTCCCTCGGACAGGGGATCCTACGAGCAGTACTTC. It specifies CASSPSDRGSYEQYF. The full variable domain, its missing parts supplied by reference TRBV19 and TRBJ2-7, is DGGITQSPKYLFRKEGQNVTLSCEQNLNHDAMYWYRQDPGQGLRLIYYSQIVNDFQKGDIAEGYSVSREKKESFPLTVTSAQKNPTAFYLCASSPSDRGSYEQYFGPGTRLTVT.

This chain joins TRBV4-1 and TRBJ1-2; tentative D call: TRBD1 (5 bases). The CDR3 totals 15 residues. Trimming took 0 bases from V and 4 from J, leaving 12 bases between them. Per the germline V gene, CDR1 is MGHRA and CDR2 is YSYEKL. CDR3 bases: TGCGCCAGCAGCCAAGATACAGGAATCCTCTATGGCTACACCTTC. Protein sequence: CASSQDTGILYGYTF.

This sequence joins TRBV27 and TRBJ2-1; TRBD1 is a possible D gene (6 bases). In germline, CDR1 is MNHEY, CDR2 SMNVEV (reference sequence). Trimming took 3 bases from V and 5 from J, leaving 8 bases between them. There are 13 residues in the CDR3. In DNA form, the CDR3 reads TGTGCCAGCAGTTTGACAGGAAACAATGAGCAGTTCTTC. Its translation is CASSLTGNNEQFF.

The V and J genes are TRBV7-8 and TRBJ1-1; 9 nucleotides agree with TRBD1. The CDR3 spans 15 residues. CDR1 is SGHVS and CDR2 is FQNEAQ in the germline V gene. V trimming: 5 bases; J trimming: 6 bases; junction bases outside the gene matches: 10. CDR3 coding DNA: TGTGCCAGCAGCACGACAGGGGGGCTGTTTGCTGAAGCTTTCTTT. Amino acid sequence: CASSTTGGLFAEAFF.

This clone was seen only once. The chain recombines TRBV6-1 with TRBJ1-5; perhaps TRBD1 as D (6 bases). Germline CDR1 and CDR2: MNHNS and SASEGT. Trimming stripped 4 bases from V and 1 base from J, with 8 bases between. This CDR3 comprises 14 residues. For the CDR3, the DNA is TGTGCCAGCAGTGCTACAGGGAGCAATCAGCCCCAGCATTTT. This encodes CASSATGSNQPQHF.

DNA of the CDR3: TGTGCCAGCAGCCGGGACACAGATACGCAGTATTTT. Translated, it gives CASSRDTDTQYF. The chain combines TRBV5-4 with TRBJ2-3, with D possibly TRBD2 on 5 matching bases. The V gene lost 4 bases and the J gene lost 2 bases, with 5 bases spanning the gap. The CDR3 covers 12 residues. Germline V gene sequence: CDR1 SGHNT, CDR2 YYREEE (reference sequence).

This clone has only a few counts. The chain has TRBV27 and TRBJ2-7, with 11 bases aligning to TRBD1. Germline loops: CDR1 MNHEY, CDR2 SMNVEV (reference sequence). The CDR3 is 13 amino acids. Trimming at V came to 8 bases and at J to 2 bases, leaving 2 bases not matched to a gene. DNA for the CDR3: TGTGCCAGCCCGGACAGGGGGCCCTACGAGCAGTACTTC. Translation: CASPDRGPYEQYF.

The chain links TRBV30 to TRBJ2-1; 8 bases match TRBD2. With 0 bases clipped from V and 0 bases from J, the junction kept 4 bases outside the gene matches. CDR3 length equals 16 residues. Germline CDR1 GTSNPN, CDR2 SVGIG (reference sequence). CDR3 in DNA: TGTGCCTGGAGTGTACTCGGGGGGGGCTCCTACAATGAGCAGTTCTTC. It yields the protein CAWSVLGGGSYNEQFF.

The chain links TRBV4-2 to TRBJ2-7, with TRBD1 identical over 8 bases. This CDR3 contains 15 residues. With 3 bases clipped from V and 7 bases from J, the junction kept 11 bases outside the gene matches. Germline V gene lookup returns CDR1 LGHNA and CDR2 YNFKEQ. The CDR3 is CASSQRGQGAREQYF. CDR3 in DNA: TGTGCCAGCAGCCAGAGGGGGCAGGGGGCGCGGGAGCAGTACTTC.

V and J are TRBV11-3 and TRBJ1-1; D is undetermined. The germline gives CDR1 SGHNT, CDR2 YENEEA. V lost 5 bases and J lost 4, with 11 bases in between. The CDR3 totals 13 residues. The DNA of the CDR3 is TGTGCCAGCAGCCCCAGTAGCAGCACTGAAGCTTTCTTT. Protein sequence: CASSPSSSTEAFF.

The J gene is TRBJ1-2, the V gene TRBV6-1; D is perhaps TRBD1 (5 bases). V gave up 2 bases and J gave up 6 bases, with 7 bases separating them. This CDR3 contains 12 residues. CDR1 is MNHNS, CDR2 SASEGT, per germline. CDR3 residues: CASSESGDGYTF. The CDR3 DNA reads TGTGCCAGCAGTGAATCGGGGGATGGCTACACCTTC.

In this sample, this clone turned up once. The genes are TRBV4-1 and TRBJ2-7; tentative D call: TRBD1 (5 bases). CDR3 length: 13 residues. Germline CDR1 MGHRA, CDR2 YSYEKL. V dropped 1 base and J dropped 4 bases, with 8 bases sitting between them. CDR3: CASSQGPGYEQYF. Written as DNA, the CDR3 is TGCGCCAGCAGCCAAGGGCCAGGGTACGAGCAGTACTTC.

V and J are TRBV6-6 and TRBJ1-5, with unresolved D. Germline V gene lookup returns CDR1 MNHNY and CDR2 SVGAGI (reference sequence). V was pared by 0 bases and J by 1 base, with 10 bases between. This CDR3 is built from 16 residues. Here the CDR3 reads CASSYSSGLSNQPQHF. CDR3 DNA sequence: TGTGCCAGCAGTTACTCGTCGGGTTTGAGCAATCAGCCCCAGCATTTT.

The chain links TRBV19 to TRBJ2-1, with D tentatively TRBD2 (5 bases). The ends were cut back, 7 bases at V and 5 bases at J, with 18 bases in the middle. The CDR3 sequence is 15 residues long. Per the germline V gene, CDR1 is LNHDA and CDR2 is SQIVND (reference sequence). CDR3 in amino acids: CASKSLIERDNEQFF. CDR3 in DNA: TGTGCCAGTAAATCTCTGATAGAGAGGGACAATGAGCAGTTCTTC.

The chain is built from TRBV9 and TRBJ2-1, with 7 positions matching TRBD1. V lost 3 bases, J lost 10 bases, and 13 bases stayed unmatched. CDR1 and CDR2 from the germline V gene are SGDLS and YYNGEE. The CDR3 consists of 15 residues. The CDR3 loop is CASSEGARSRQEQFF. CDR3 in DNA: TGTGCCAGCAGCGAGGGGGCCCGCTCGCGGCAGGAGCAGTTCTTC.

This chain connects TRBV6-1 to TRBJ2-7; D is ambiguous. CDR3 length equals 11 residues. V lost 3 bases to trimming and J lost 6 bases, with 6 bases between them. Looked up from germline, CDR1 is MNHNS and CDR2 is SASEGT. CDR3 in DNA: TGTGCCAGCAGTGACGCCGGCGAGCAGTACTTC. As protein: CASSDAGEQYF.

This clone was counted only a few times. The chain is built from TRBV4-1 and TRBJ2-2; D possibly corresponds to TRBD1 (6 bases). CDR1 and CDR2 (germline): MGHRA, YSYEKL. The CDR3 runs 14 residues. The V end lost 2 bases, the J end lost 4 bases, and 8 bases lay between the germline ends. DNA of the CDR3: TGCGCCAGCAGCCAAAGGGGGAGCACCGGGGAGCTGTTTTTT. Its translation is CASSQRGSTGELFF.

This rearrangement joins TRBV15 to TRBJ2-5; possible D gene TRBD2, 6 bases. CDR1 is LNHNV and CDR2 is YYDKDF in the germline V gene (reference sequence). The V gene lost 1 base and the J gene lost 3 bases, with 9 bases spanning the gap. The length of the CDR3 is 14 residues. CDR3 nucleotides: TGTGCCACCAGCAGAGCGACTAGAGAAGAGACCCAGTACTTC. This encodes CATSRATREETQYF. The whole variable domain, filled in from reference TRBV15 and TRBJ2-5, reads DAMVIQNPRYQVTQFGKPVTLSCSQTLNHNVMYWYQQKSSQAPKLLFHYYDKDFNNEADTPDNFQSRRPNTSFCFLDIRSPGLGDTAMYLCATSRATREETQYFGPGTRLLVL.

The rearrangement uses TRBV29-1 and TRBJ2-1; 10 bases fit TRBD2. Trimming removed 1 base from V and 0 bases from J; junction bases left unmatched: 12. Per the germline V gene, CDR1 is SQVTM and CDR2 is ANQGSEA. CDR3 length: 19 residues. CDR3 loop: CSVEAVPSGRVSSYNEQFF. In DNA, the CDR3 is TGCAGCGTTGAAGCGGTGCCTAGCGGGAGAGTAAGCTCCTACAATGAGCAGTTCTTC.

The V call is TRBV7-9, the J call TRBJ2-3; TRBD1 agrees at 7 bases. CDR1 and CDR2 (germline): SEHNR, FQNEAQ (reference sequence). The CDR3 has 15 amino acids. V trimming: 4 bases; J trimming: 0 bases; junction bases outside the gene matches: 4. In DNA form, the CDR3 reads TGTGCCAGCAGCTCGGGACAGACTAGCACAGATACGCAGTATTTT. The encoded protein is CASSSGQTSTDTQYF.

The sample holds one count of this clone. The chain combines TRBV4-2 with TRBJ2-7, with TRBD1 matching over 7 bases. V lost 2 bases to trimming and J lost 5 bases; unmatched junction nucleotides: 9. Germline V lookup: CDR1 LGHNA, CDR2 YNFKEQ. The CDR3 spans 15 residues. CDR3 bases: TGTGCCAGCAGCCAAAGGACAGGATTAGGTGACGAGCAGTACTTC. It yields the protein CASSQRTGLGDEQYF.

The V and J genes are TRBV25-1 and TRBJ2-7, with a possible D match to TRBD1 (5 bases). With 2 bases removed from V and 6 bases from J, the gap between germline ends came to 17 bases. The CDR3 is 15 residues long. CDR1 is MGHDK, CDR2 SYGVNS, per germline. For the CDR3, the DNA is TGTGCCAGCAGTGAAATCCAGCAGGGATCAGGCGAGCAGTACTTC. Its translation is CASSEIQQGSGEQYF.

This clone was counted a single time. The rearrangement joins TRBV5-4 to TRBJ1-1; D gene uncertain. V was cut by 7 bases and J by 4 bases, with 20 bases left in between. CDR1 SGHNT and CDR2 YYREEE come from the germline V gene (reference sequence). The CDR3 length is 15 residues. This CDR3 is CASCSTVGLGTEAFF. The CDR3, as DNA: TGTGCCAGCTGTTCAACAGTAGGTCTGGGCACTGAAGCTTTCTTT.

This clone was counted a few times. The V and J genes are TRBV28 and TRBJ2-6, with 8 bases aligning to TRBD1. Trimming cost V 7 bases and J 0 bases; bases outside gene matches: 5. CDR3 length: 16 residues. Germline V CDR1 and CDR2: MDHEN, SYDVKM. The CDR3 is CASTGGASSGANVLTF. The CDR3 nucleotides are TGTGCCAGCACAGGGGGCGCCAGCTCTGGGGCCAACGTCCTGACTTTC.

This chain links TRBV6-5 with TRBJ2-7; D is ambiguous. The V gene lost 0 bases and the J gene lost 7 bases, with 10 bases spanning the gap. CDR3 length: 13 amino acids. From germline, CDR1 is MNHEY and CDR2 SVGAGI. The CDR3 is CASSYSSVKEQYF. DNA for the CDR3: TGTGCCAGCAGTTACTCGAGCGTTAAGGAGCAGTACTTC.

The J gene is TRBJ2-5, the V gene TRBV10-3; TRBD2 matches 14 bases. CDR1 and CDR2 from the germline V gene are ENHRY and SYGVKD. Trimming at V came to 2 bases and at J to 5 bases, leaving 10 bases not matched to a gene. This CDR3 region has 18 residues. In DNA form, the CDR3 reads TGTGCCATCAGTGAGGAAGGGACTAGCGGGAGAACGGGCGAGACCCAGTACTTC. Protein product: CAISEEGTSGRTGETQYF.

The CDR3 DNA reads as TGTGCCAGCAGTTTCGGTCCCTCCTACGAGCAGTACTTC. This translates into CASSFGPSYEQYF. The chain carries TRBV28 and TRBJ2-7; D is uncertain. CDR1 MDHEN and CDR2 SYDVKM come from the germline V gene. CDR3 length: 13 residues. The V and J ends lost 3 bases and 0 bases respectively, with 6 bases between them.